One and the same sample provided the 12 T cell receptor beta chains below, sequenced in a study of OX40 agonist ivuxolimab in advanced cancers. Assay: immunoSEQ multiplex PCR; the TCRdb copy retains only in-frame clones and omits some. Counted here are approximately 70,000 clones, 85% occurring once; the ten biggest clones make up about 0.83%. The source material was CD4+ or CD8+ T cells sorted from blood, sampled in a trial of the OX40 agonist ivuxolimab. These TCRs come from an adult with an advanced solid tumor such as melanoma, head and neck, liver or kidney cancer.

The chain employs TRBV28 and TRBJ1-4; D gene uncertain. The V end lost 2 bases, the J end lost 8 bases, and 6 bases lay between the germline ends. Germline V gene sequence: CDR1 MDHEN, CDR2 SYDVKM. The CDR3 consists of 12 residues. DNA of the CDR3: TGTGCCAGCAGTTTAAGGGTGGAAAAACTGTTTTTT. Amino acid sequence: CASSLRVEKLFF. The whole variable domain, filled in from reference TRBV28 and TRBJ1-4, reads DVKVTQSSRYLVKRTGEKVFLECVQDMDHENMFWYRQDPGLGLRLIYFSYDVKMKEKGDIPEGYSVSREKKERFSLILESASTNQTSMYLCASSLRVEKLFFGSGTQLSVL.

Turning to this clone: The junction shows a germline mismatch at one end, possibly a read error. V and J are TRBV7-7 and TRBJ2-7; D is tentatively TRBD1 or TRBD2 (5 bases each). CDR1 is SSHAT, CDR2 FNYEAQ, per germline (reference sequence). The CDR3 extends over 15 amino acids. CDR3 in DNA: TGTGCTAGCAGCTTAGCCCTAGGGACCCTCGCCGAGCAGTACTTC. Translation: CASSLALGTLAEQYF.

The chain combines TRBV11-3 with TRBJ1-2; 7 bases align to TRBD1. The CDR3 runs 13 residues. In germline, CDR1 is SGHNT, CDR2 YENEEA. Trimming cost V 5 bases and J 3 bases; bases outside gene matches: 3. As DNA, the CDR3 is TGTGCCAGCAGCGCGGGACAGTACTATGGCTACACCTTC. Translation: CASSAGQYYGYTF.

The rearrangement uses TRBV18 and TRBJ2-7; 7 bases match TRBD2. Germline V gives CDR1 KGHSH, CDR2 LQKENI. The CDR3 loop spans 14 amino acids. V was pared by 2 bases and J by 7 bases, with 8 bases of the junction left unmatched. This CDR3 is CASSPGLAGDEQYF. As DNA, the CDR3 is TGTGCCAGCTCACCAGGATTGGCGGGGGATGAGCAGTACTTC.

The V gene is TRBV7-2, the J gene TRBJ2-2; weak D call: TRBD2 (6 bases). CDR3 size: 17 residues. The V end lost 0 bases, the J end lost 0 bases, and 11 bases lay between the germline ends. Germline V lookup: CDR1 SGHTA, CDR2 FQGNSA. The CDR3 DNA reads TGTGCCAGCAGCTTAGCTGGCACGGGGGCGAACACCGGGGAGCTGTTTTTT. Residues: CASSLAGTGANTGELFF.

V is TRBV7-3 and J is TRBJ1-1; D call uncertain. The ends were cut back, 1 base at V and 10 bases at J, with 10 bases in the middle. The CDR3 runs 12 residues. Per germline, CDR1 SGHTA and CDR2 FQGTGA. CDR3 loop: CASSLSGGGAFF. The CDR3 DNA is TGTGCCAGCAGCTTAAGCGGCGGTGGAGCTTTCTTT.

V usage is TRBV6-1 and J usage is TRBJ1-1; no reliable D call. Looked up from germline, CDR1 is MNHNS and CDR2 is SASEGT. Deletions cut 0 bases from V and 6 bases from J, with 8 bases between. This CDR3 comprises 13 residues. In DNA form, the CDR3 reads TGTGCCAGCAGTGAAGCGTCCTGGGCTGAAGCTTTCTTT. Translated: CASSEASWAEAFF.

V usage is TRBV28 and J usage is TRBJ2-7; tentative D call: TRBD1 (6 bases). The CDR3 is 12 residues long. Germline V gene sequence: CDR1 MDHEN, CDR2 SYDVKM. V was shortened by 2 bases and J by 9 bases, with 11 bases between the two germline ends. The CDR3 DNA sequence: TGTGCCAGCAGTTTAGGGACAACCCGGCAGTACTTC. This codes for CASSLGTTRQYF.

The chain is built from TRBV10-3 and TRBJ2-1, with a tentative D call TRBD2 (5 bases). CDR1 is ENHRY, CDR2 SYGVKD, per germline. This CDR3 region has 13 residues. V lost 1 base and J 10 bases, leaving 11 bases between the germline ends. CDR3 loop: CAISEYTGVEQFF. Here the CDR3 DNA reads TGTGCCATCAGTGAGTACACCGGGGTCGAGCAGTTCTTC.

The gene calls are TRBV6-6 and TRBJ2-7; 7 nucleotides match TRBD1. Germline V lookup: CDR1 MNHNY, CDR2 SVGAGI (reference sequence). Germline trimming cut 2 bases from V and 2 bases from J; bases unmatched to any gene: 6. The CDR3 runs to 15 residues. The CDR3 DNA sequence: TGTGCCAGCAGTTACACACCGGGACAGACCTACGAGCAGTACTTC. Translated: CASSYTPGQTYEQYF.

In this sample, this clone turned up a few times. The rearrangement joins TRBV4-1 to TRBJ2-1; weak D call: TRBD2 (5 bases). The CDR3 extends over 11 amino acids. Trimming pared 5 bases from V and 9 bases from J, leaving 8 bases between. The V gene's germline CDR1 is MGHRA and CDR2 YSYEKL. Here the CDR3 DNA reads TGCGCCAGCAGCTCACGGGGTGAGCAGTTCTTC. Translated, it gives CASSSRGEQFF.

The CDR3 bases are TGCGCCAGCAGCTTGGCCCCAGGGGTCAACACTGAAGCTTTCTTT. Its translation is CASSLAPGVNTEAFF. The V and J genes are TRBV5-1 and TRBJ1-1, with a possible D match to TRBD1 (6 bases). V lost 0 bases and J lost 2, with 11 bases in between. The CDR3 has 15 residues. Germline lookup yields CDR1 SGHRS and CDR2 YFSETQ.